A selection of T cell receptor beta chains follows, all from one sample in a study of blood T cells in healthy people across ages. TCRdb re-analysed the 5' RACE reads in MiXCR, keeping a single row per CDR3 protein. The sample gives 1.5 million to 1.9 million distinct CDR3 sequences, approximately 43% of which show up once; just over 4% is in the top ten. The sequenced sample consisted of blood. Every receptor here comes from a woman in her late teens or twenties in good health. The CDR3 runs from the conserved cysteine through the conserved F or W. D genes are given only for firm matches. The size field is filled for only some rows; it gives once, few, many or a size class.

V gene	D gene	clone size	J gene	CDR3 DNA	CDR3 protein
TRBV6-4	.	.	TRBJ2-5	TGTGCCAGCAGTGCCATCGGGCCTGGAGGCCAAGAGATCCAGTACTTC	CASSAIGPGGQEIQYF
TRBV24-1	TRBD2	few	TRBJ2-7	TGTGCCACCAGTGGCCCCGGGACTAGCGGGACCAACTACGAGCAGTACTTC	CATSGPGTSGTNYEQYF
TRBV7-9	TRBD2	.	TRBJ2-1	TGTGCCAGCAGCTTACAGTTAATGGGCCTAGCGGGAGTAAGGGGCGAGCAGTTCTTC	CASSLQLMGLAGVRGEQFF
TRBV27	.	few	TRBJ2-5	TGTGCCACTCGAGAAGAGACCCAGTACTTC	CATREETQYF
TRBV4-1	TRBD1	.	TRBJ2-7	TGCGCCAGCAGCCAAGCCGGGACAGGGCGGCGTGAGCAGTACTTC	CASSQAGTGRREQYF
TRBV27	.	.	TRBJ1-4	TGTGCCAGCAGTCTGAGGGGGATGGAAAAACTGTTTTTT	CASSLRGMEKLFF
TRBV11-2	.	few	TRBJ2-5	TGTGCCAGCAGCTTAGCGGAGAGGACTACGGGGGAGCAGTACTTC	CASSLAERTTGEQYF
TRBV12-3/TRBV12-4	.	few	TRBJ1-2	TGTGCCAGCAGTTTAAATGCACGGGTTAACTATGGCTACACCTTC	CASSLNARVNYGYTF
TRBV11-2	.	.	TRBJ1-1	TGTGCCAGCGAGGGGGGAACTGAAGCTTTCTTT	CASEGGTEAFF
TRBV7-9	TRBD1	.	TRBJ1-1	TGTGCCAGCAGCTTAGGCCCAGGGGGCTTTGAAGCTTTCTTT	CASSLGPGGFEAFF
TRBV6-5	.	.	TRBJ2-1	TGTGCCAGCAGTCGGCAGGGCCTACACAATGAGCAGTTCTTC	CASSRQGLHNEQFF
TRBV28	TRBD2	.	TRBJ2-5	TGTGCCAGCAGTTGGGGGTCTAGCGGCCAAGAGACCCAGTACTTC	CASSWGSSGQETQYF
TRBV20-1	.	.	TRBJ2-7	TGCAGTGCTAGAGCCCCGATGGGTACCTACGAGCAGTACTTC	CSARAPMGTYEQYF
TRBV4-3	.	.	TRBJ2-7	TGCGCCAGCAGCCAAGATCGAGGTTGGGAGCAGTACTTC	CASSQDRGWEQYF
TRBV29-1	.	.	TRBJ1-2	TGCAGCGTTGAGGGGGCGAATGAGGGCTACACCTTC	CSVEGANEGYTF
TRBV6-1	TRBD1	.	TRBJ1-5	TGTGCCAGCAGTGATGGGACAGTCTATAGCAATCAGCCCCAGCATTTT	CASSDGTVYSNQPQHF
TRBV5-1	TRBD2	few	TRBJ2-2	TGCGCCAGCAGTTCCCCTAGCGGGGGCCTGAACACCGGGGAGCTGTTTTTT	CASSSPSGGLNTGELFF
TRBV10-3	TRBD1	.	TRBJ1-6	TGTGCCATCAGTGGGCACGGGACAGAGAATTCACCCCTCCACTTT	CAISGHGTENSPLHF
TRBV28	TRBD2	few	TRBJ2-1	TGTGCCAGCAGTACCGGACTAGCGGGAGGTGAGCAGTTCTTC	CASSTGLAGGEQFF
TRBV14	.	.	TRBJ2-1	TGTGCCAGCAGCGCAGACAGTTTCTACAATGAGCAGTTCTTC	CASSADSFYNEQFF
TRBV4-2	.	.	TRBJ1-6	TGTGCCAGCAGCCAAGAATGGAGAGAGAATTCACCCCCCCACTTT	CASSQEWRENSPPHF
TRBV10-3	.	.	TRBJ1-2	TGTGCCATCAGTGAGCGTCAGGGCTATGGCTACACCTTC	CAISERQGYGYTF
TRBV9	TRBD1	.	TRBJ2-7	TGTGCCAGCAGCGAAGGAAGGGGGCGGAACGAGCAGTACTTC	CASSEGRGRNEQYF
TRBV11-2	.	few	TRBJ2-1	TGTGCCAGCAGCGCTGAATTGACCATCCCTCGGTTCTTC	CASSAELTIPRFF
TRBV7-2	.	few	TRBJ1-5	TGTGCCAGCAGCAAAGGGGTGAATAGCAATCAGCCCCAGCATTTT	CASSKGVNSNQPQHF
TRBV27	TRBD1	few	TRBJ2-7	TGTGCCAGCAGGGGAAACCGACAGGGGCTGGACTACGAGCAGTACTTC	CASRGNRQGLDYEQYF
TRBV7-9	.	few	TRBJ2-1	TGTGCCAGCAGCAGGGTTAGGGGGGGCTACAATGAGCAGTTCTTC	CASSRVRGGYNEQFF
TRBV12-3/TRBV12-4	TRBD1	.	TRBJ2-1	TGTGCCAGCAGTCCCGGGACAGTGGTCTACAATGAGCAGTTCTTC	CASSPGTVVYNEQFF
TRBV7-2	.	few	TRBJ2-5	TGTGCCAGCACCCGGGACTCGGGGACCCAGTACTTC	CASTRDSGTQYF
TRBV6-2/TRBV6-3	.	few	TRBJ2-5	TGTGCCAGCAGTGCTTGGGGGGGCCTCGGCGATGAGACCCAGTACTTC	CASSAWGGLGDETQYF
TRBV24-1	TRBD2	.	TRBJ2-7	TGTGCCACCAGTGACCCCGGGAAAGCGGGGGTCTCCTACAATGAGCAGTACTTC	CATSDPGKAGVSYNEQYF
TRBV10-3	.	.	TRBJ1-2	TGTGCCATCAGTGAGTCGACACAGAACTATGGCTACACCTTC	CAISESTQNYGYTF
TRBV11-2	.	.	TRBJ1-5	TGTGCCAGCAGCTTCTATGCGGGTCAGCCCCAGCATTTT	CASSFYAGQPQHF
TRBV29-1	TRBD2	once	TRBJ2-1	TGCAGCACCCTGACTAGCGGGGCGGACAATGAGCAGTTCTTC	CSTLTSGADNEQFF
TRBV3-1	.	.	TRBJ1-1	TGTGCCAGCAGCCGGTACGGGGCTGAAGCTTTCTTT	CASSRYGAEAFF
TRBV29-1	TRBD2	.	TRBJ2-1	TGCAGCGTGGCCCTCGGGACTAGCGGAAACAATGAGCAGTTCTTC	CSVALGTSGNNEQFF
TRBV7-2	TRBD2	few	TRBJ2-1	TGTGCCAGCAGCCCCGGCCCGCTAGCGGGAGGGTACAATGAGCAGTTCTTC	CASSPGPLAGGYNEQFF
TRBV11-2	TRBD2	.	TRBJ2-7	TGTGCCAGCAGCCTGTTAGCGGGGGGGCAGGGAGGGGACCAGTACTTC	CASSLLAGGQGGDQYF
TRBV4-3	TRBD2	few	TRBJ2-3	TGCGCCAGCAGCCTCTCTCCGGGACTAGCAGGCTCGGATACGCAGTATTTT	CASSLSPGLAGSDTQYF
TRBV7-2	TRBD1	many	TRBJ2-7	TGTGCCAGCAGCTTAGAGTCAGGGGGTACCTACGAGCAGTACTTC	CASSLESGGTYEQYF
TRBV7-9	.	.	TRBJ1-1	TGTGCCAGCAGCGTAAGCCGTTTGGGGGCTTTCTTT	CASSVSRLGAFF
TRBV12-3/TRBV12-4	TRBD2	.	TRBJ2-3	TGTGCCAGCAGTGATCAACTAGCGGGGGTCACAGATACGCAGTATTTT	CASSDQLAGVTDTQYF
TRBV9	TRBD1	.	TRBJ1-6	TGTGCCAGCACCAGGGACAGGAATTCACCCCTCCACTTT	CASTRDRNSPLHF
TRBV28	.	few	TRBJ2-7	TGTGCCAGCAGCCGGGATGTCCACGAGCAGTACTTC	CASSRDVHEQYF
TRBV11-1	TRBD2	.	TRBJ2-2	TGTGCCAGCAGCTCCGGGGGTAGGGAGGGGAACACCGGGGAGCTGTTTTTT	CASSSGGREGNTGELFF
TRBV28	TRBD1	few	TRBJ2-3	TGTGCCAGCAGCCCCCAAGGGACAGGGGTTTCAGATACGCAGTATTTT	CASSPQGTGVSDTQYF
TRBV7-9	.	.	TRBJ1-1	TGCGCCAGCAGCGGCCCCTCCACTGAAGCTTTCTTT	CASSGPSTEAFF
TRBV10-3	.	few	TRBJ2-1	TGTGCCATCAGCCTTAGTGGGGAGCAGTTCTTC	CAISLSGEQFF
TRBV3-1	.	.	TRBJ1-5	TGTGCCAGCAGCCAAGTAATAACAGGGCAGCCCCAGCATTTT	CASSQVITGQPQHF
TRBV7-9	.	.	TRBJ2-1	TGTGCCAGCAGCTTTGCTTCAGGGGTCACCCACAATGAGCAGTTCTTC	CASSFASGVTHNEQFF
TRBV3-1	TRBD1	few	TRBJ2-1	TGTGCCAGCAGTCAAACAGGGGTTGAGCAGTTCTTC	CASSQTGVEQFF
TRBV5-1	.	.	TRBJ2-3	TGCGCCAGCAGCTTCGGCCACGAGAGTACGCAGTATTTT	CASSFGHESTQYF
TRBV13	.	few	TRBJ1-5	TGTGCCAGCAGCTTACAGGGTATTGATCCCCAGATGAATCAGCCCCAGCATTTT	CASSLQGIDPQMNQPQHF
TRBV7-2	TRBD1	many	TRBJ1-2	TGTGCCAGCAGCTTAGGGGGACAGGGACCCTATGGCTACACCTTC	CASSLGGQGPYGYTF
TRBV20-1	.	.	TRBJ1-2	TGCAGTGCTAGGTCAGGGGCCGCGTTGAACTATGGCTACACCTTC	CSARSGAALNYGYTF
TRBV12-3/TRBV12-4	.	many	TRBJ2-5	TGTGCCAGCAGTTTTCAGGGCCAAGAGACCCAGTACTTC	CASSFQGQETQYF
TRBV9	TRBD1	.	TRBJ2-7	TGTGCCAGCAGCGTAGCGGACAGGGTGGGCTACAATGAGCAGTACTTC	CASSVADRVGYNEQYF
TRBV7-2	TRBD2	many	TRBJ2-3	TGTGCCAGCAGCACGGGACTAGCGGGAGGCGCAGATACGCAGTATTTT	CASSTGLAGGADTQYF
TRBV12-3/TRBV12-4	.	few	TRBJ1-5	TGTGCCAGCAGTTTTGTGGCGGAGGGTCAGCCCCAGCATTTT	CASSFVAEGQPQHF
TRBV7-2	.	few	TRBJ2-3	TGTGCCAGCAGCCGCAGGGACACAGATACGCAGTATTTT	CASSRRDTDTQYF